The sequence of this T cell receptor (beta chain) was determined in a study of identical twins. Many counts were recorded for this clonotype. The antigen is undetermined. Carrying unique molecular identifiers, the cDNA also gained a universal primer site through template switching. TCRdb re-called the 5' RACE reads with MiXCR, one entry per CDR3 protein. The sample yields under 800,000 distinct CDR3 sequences, approximately 22% seen once. The trim removed 3 bases at V and 3 bases at J, leaving 5 bases unmatched. Germline CDR1 DFQATT, CDR2 SNEGSKA (reference sequence). The CDR3 loop spans 15 amino acids. Study results and limitations: Where beta out-of-frame sequences were concerned, excess twin sharing was weaker. Conclusions rested on cross-sectional statistics rather than following the same donors.

This same sample was also taken into another study, of T cells expressing NK-cell markers. That report adds: An anti-gamma-delta TCR antibody was added in several experiments. It restricted sorting to alpha-beta TCR-expressing T cells.

The sequencing input was PBMCs. This clonotype was obtained from a woman under 30 in good health. V gene TRBV20-1 combines with J gene TRBJ2-1; TRBD2 agrees at 10 bases. The CDR3 loop reads CSARDPSGSYNEQFF. The CDR3 nucleotides read TGCAGTGCTAGGGACCCTAGCGGGAGCTACAATGAGCAGTTCTTC.